This T cell receptor beta chain was found in a study of CD8+CD57+ T cells in acquired aplastic anemia. At the level of the study: The average for DNA from sorted CD4+ and CD8+ cells was 3 to 4 ug.

The TCR beta profiling, which covered VDJ combination and CDR3 sequence, was carried out using genomic DNA as the template. Each CDR3 protein gets one entry after TCRdb re-called the reads with MiXCR. The sample yields 150,000 to 200,000 distinct CDR3 sequences, approximately 48% seen once. CDR1 WSHSY and CDR2 SAAADI come from the germline V gene. The CDR3 extends over 13 amino acids. The germline V and J ends were trimmed by 2 bases and 1 base, with 3 bases remaining between them. Patients who underwent sequencing had shown CD8+CD57+ cell expansion by flow cytometry. Sequences were obtained from sorted CD4+, CD8+, or CD8+CD57+ T cells (not recorded which) from PBMCs. V usage is TRBV10-2 and J usage is TRBJ1-3; D is ambiguous. The TCR comes from a human donor with aplastic anemia. The CDR3 DNA is TGCGCCAGCAGTGAGAATTCTGGAAACACCATATATTTT. Amino acids: CASSENSGNTIYF.